What follows is one T cell receptor beta chain and its context. As yet, its antigen is unknown. This record comes from a study of cytomegalovirus exposure and HLA in healthy donors. Across the study: A later analysis reported the approximately 120 validation repertoires used the same platform as the roughly 700 first-cohort repertoires. The study, taken as a whole, reports: The study found most TCR sequences rare, yet found some public TCRs in many donors. A classifier reportedly called cytomegalovirus status with high sensitivity and specificity.

This CDR3 comprises 13 residues. The V end lost 7 bases, the J end lost 3 bases, and 13 bases lay between the germline ends. Germline V CDR1 and CDR2: MNHNY, SVGAGI (reference sequence). Clones were sequenced by immunoSEQ multiplex PCR, and TCRdb holds only the in-frame ones, with some missing. The sample contains 70,000 to 80,000 clones, around 94% of which appear only once. The rearrangement links TRBV6-6 to TRBJ2-7, with D unclear. Sequencing was performed on PBMCs. The origin of this receptor is a woman aged 18 to 35 in good health and CMV-seropositive. The CDR3 DNA reads TGTGCCAGCACACAACAGAGAAACTACGAGCAGTACTTC. As protein: CASTQQRNYEQYF.